This T cell receptor beta chain derives from a study of CD8 T cells in ankylosing spondylitis (TCRdb year 2017). With regard to the full study: The study set out to find disease-linked TCR variants by profiling T cell receptor beta repertoires in ankylosing spondylitis patients and healthy donors. The full study cohort comprised roughly 24 ankylosing spondylitis patients and about a hundred healthy donors. Peripheral blood was sampled, and synovial fluid was also collected from ankylosing spondylitis patients.

Study-wide findings and limitations: A CD8+ phenotype was shown by the disease-linked clones, which were found at relatively low frequencies in peripheral blood. The disease-linked clones were reported as significantly enriched in matched synovial fluid samples from ankylosing spondylitis patients. Some TCR beta motif variants had previously been reported in synovial fluid and blood of reactive arthritis patients, which suggested common disease-initiation mechanisms. Blood from ankylosing spondylitis patients appeared to be characterized by a TCR beta motif composed of eight highly homologous amino acid variants.

Including cysteine and phenylalanine, the CDR3 has 15 amino acids. CDR3 DNA only is kept here, 45 bases in frame from base 1. CDR1 and CDR2, looked up from the germline V gene, are SGHNT and YENEEA. V loses 0 bases of germline sequence and J loses 1 base, and the interval between the two ends is 8 bases. With regard to this clonotype: Its specific antigen is unknown. No quality values exist for individual bases; no much larger clone is one base distant.

TCRdb lists the instrument as Illumina HiSeq 2500. Quantitative 5'-RACE with molecular barcodes was used to prepare TCR beta libraries. The study's processing was this. A new computational method based on a probabilistic model of VDJ rearrangement was used to identify disease-linked TCR variants. The public reads were quality trimmed at Q25 with fastp and then assembled into clones with MiXCR by TCRdb, keeping productive beta chains. Rows are combined by CDR3 protein, so each entry shows the most common genes and DNA. TCRdb assigned the V and J calls; the authors' analysis was not used. This sample holds under 550,000 distinct CDR3 sequences; roughly 27% were observed only once. Of the sample, about 0.89% falls within the top ten clones.

Rearrangement joined TRBV11-3 to TRBJ2-3; no D gene can be assigned with confidence. The TCR originated in a male donor with ankylosing spondylitis. The sample was blood, either unsorted or a sorted T cell fraction (not recorded which). The nucleotides read TGTGCCAGCAGCTTAGATCAGGCAGGCACAGATACGCAGTATTTT. It is translated as CASSLDQAGTDTQYF.